This T cell receptor beta chain emerged from a study of radiation and T cells in renal cell carcinoma (dated by TCRdb to 2020 to 2022). Context from the whole study: In total, 50 to 60 samples, comprising roughly 25 tumors and approximately 27 peripheral blood samples, were subjected to TCR beta sequencing. The final blood draw was performed at 4 weeks after radiation, at the same time as nephrectomy. A total of 4,016,671 unique CDR3 nucleotide sequences, encoding roughly 2.7 million unique CDR3 amino acid sequences, were found across all 50 or so samples. The study at large found these results: In blood, the top tumor clonotypes increased between baseline and 2 weeks post-radiation and then shrank by 4 weeks, which suggests that tumor-resident clones expanded only transiently. Changes in the blood repertoire were not tracked past 4 weeks after treatment. Because no pretreatment tumor biopsies were available, whether clonotypes were present in the tumor at baseline could not be determined. With a single-armed trial design, the study had no way to address how radiation dose or scheduling affects the TCR repertoire.

TCR beta libraries were generated from genomic DNA with the immunoSEQ kit, following the manufacturer's recommendations. Library preparation used a first multiplex PCR with proprietary primers, then a second PCR adding unique barcodes, with bead cleanups after each round. A kit-provided positive control reaction and a negative control reaction were included in every sample batch. The final libraries were assessed on an Agilent 4200 TapeStation D1000 ScreenTape, pooled by volume, and quantified by qPCR. Sequencing was performed on an Illumina NextSeq500 with a MidOutput 150-cycle cartridge, and 156 Read1 and 15 Index1 cycles were run with kit custom primers. The pooled library was loaded at approximately 1.1 pM with a roughly 22% PhiX control spike-in. From the authors' description of their analysis: The vendor-processed data were analyzed in R, and a clonotype was defined as all T cells that share the same CDR3 nucleotide sequence. For clone abundance analyses, frequencies were normalized to the 10,000 most abundant clones per sample. Public T cell clones, which averaged fewer than five per sample, were removed prior to analysis. A difference in abundance of at least 32-fold between compartments was used to define tumor-enriched and baseline blood-enriched clonotypes. A beta-binomial differential abundance model was applied to find clonotypes that expanded or contracted between blood time points. The Baroni-Urbani and Buser coefficient was used to measure tumor-blood repertoire similarity, and groups were compared with two-tailed Wilcoxon tests in R. TCRdb holds this immuneACCESS table with in-frame rearrangements only. Some clones are missing; in checked studies, unresolved V genes explain under half, and the rest has no known cause. That table furnishes V, J and clone size, whereas the DNA furnished D and trimming. This sample has roughly 45,000 clones in its table, and 70% to 85% of those were observed once. Of the sample, roughly 30% is held by the ten largest clones.

On this clone: The antigen this receptor binds is unknown. It has no much larger one-base neighbor in the sample; base qualities were not kept.

V is shortened by 0 bases, J by 1 base, and the region joining them spans 7 bases. From the cysteine through the phenylalanine, the CDR3 covers 14 amino acids. CDR3 DNA only is kept here, 42 bases in frame from base 1. Taken from the germline V gene, the CDR1 and CDR2 loops are SGDLS and YYNGEE. The meaning of the sample's time point label: blood 4 weeks post-SBRT, at nephrectomy. The label giving this sample's treatment or condition can be read as: 15 Gy SBRT to primary tumor, nephrectomy 4 weeks later. The samples were obtained from a clinical trial, where primary renal cell carcinomas were treated with 15 Gy stereotactic body radiation therapy and then removed by nephrectomy 4 weeks afterward. Serial peripheral blood from radiation-treated patients was sampled at baseline, 2 weeks and 4 weeks after SBRT to track tumor-enriched clonotypes. Every patient's renal cell carcinoma showed clear cell pathology. The QIAamp DNA Blood Mini Kit (Qiagen) was used to prepare genomic DNA for TCR sequencing. Samples were included in the analyses only if all quality control checks were passed.

This specimen was blood, taken from a patient whose treatment included radiotherapy and nephrectomy. This TCR was recovered from a woman in her sixties or seventies with renal cell carcinoma. The chain is made from TRBV9 and TRBJ1-1; the D region possibly corresponds to TRBD1 (5 bases align). In nucleotide form, the sequence is TGTGCCAGCAGCGTAGGACAGCCGAACACTGAAGCTTTCTTT. It specifies CASSVGQPNTEAFF.